The source of this TCR beta chain is a study of T-cell memory formation after mild COVID-19. As for the study in general: Largely, the TCR clusters proved donor specific. Study-level points and caveats: Memory cells collected pre-infection included some clones that later responded, suggesting cross-reactive memory joined. Contracting CD4+ clones lay largely in CM and EM, with CD8+ ones residing in EMRA. Contracting clones, day 15 to 85, had balanced CD4/CD8, and later expanders favored CD4+.

Using its own MiXCR run on the 5' RACE reads, TCRdb lists one record per CDR3 protein. The table has 200,000 to 300,000 distinct CDR3 sequences, 15% seen once; the top ten hold 2.1%. This clonotype was seen only a few times. The antigen is unknown. The trim removed 7 bases at V and 14 bases at J, leaving 15 bases unmatched. The CDR3 is 13 amino acids. This TCR came from an adult woman who had mild COVID-19 (a few samples of this study predate the infection). Cell type and time point are not known. V is TRBV12-3 or TRBV12-4 and J is TRBJ1-2; 8 positions match TRBD1. Sequencing used PBMCs or a T cell subset sorted from them (not recorded which). The CDR3 sequence is CASTATRTGSKTF. CDR3 in DNA: TGTGCCAGCACCGCCACGAGGACAGGGTCGAAGACCTTC.